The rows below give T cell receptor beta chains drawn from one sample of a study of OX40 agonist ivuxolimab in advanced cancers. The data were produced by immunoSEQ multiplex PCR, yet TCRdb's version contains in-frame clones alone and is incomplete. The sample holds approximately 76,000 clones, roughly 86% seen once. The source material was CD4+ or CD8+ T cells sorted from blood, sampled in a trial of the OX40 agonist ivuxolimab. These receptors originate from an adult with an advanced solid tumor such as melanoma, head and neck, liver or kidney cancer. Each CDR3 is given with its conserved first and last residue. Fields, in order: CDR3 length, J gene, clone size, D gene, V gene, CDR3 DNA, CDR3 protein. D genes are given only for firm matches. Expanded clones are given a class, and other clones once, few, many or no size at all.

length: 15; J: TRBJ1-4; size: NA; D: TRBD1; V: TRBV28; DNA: TGTGCCAGCAGTCCTCCGGGACAGGGGGATGAAAAACTGTTTTTT; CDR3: CASSPPGQGDEKLFF
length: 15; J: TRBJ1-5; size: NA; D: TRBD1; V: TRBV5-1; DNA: TGCGCCAGCAGCTTGGGACAGGGTATGAATCAGCCCCAGCATTTT; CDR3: CASSLGQGMNQPQHF
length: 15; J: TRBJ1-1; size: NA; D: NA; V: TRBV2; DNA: TGTGCCAGCAGTGACGTAGGTGGGGGGGTTACTGAAGCTTTCTTT; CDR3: CASSDVGGGVTEAFF
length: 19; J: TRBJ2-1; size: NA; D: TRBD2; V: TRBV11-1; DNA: TGTGCCAGCAGCTTAGGACTAGCGGGAGGGTTATTCACCTACAATGAGCAGTTCTTC; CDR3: CASSLGLAGGLFTYNEQFF
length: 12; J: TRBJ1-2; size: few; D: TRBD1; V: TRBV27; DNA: TGTGCCAGCAGGGACAGGGGATTTGGCTACACCTTC; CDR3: CASRDRGFGYTF
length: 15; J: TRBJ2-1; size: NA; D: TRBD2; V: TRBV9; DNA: TGTGCCAGCAGCGTAACAAGCGGGGGAGGCAATGAGCAGTTCTTC; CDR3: CASSVTSGGGNEQFF
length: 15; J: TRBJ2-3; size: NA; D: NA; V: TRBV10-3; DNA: TGTGCCATCAGTGAGACGCGGGGAAGCACAGATACGCAGTATTTT; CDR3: CAISETRGSTDTQYF
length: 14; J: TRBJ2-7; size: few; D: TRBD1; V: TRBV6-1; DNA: TGTGCCACTAAGGGGTCCGGGACAGCCTACGAGCAGTACTTC; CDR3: CATKGSGTAYEQYF
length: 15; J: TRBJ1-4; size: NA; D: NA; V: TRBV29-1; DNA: TGCAGCGTTCGAACTTCAGGGCTTTCTAATGAAAAACTGTTTTTT; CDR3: CSVRTSGLSNEKLFF
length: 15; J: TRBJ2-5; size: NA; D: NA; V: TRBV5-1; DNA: TGCGCCAGCAGCTTATCTGGGGCCGGTCAAGAGACCCAGTACTTC; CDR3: CASSLSGAGQETQYF
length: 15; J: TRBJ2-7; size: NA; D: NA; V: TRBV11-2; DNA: TGTGCCAGCAGCCCCGGAAAGGGTGTGGACTACGAGCAGTACTTC; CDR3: CASSPGKGVDYEQYF
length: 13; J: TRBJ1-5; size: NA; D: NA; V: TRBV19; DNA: TGTGCCAGTAGTAGGGGGGGCAATCAGCCCCAGCATTTT; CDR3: CASSRGGNQPQHF
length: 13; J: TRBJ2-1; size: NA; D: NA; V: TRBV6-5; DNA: TGTGCCAGCAGTCCTCAGGGGAACCATGAGCAGTTCTTC; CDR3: CASSPQGNHEQFF
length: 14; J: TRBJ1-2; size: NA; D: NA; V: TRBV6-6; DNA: TGTGCCAGCAGTTACCTTCTGGGAAACGATGGCTACACCTTC; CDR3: CASSYLLGNDGYTF
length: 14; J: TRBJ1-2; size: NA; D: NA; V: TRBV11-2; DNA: TGTGCCAGCAGCTTAGGGTCCAGGGAAGGGGGCTACACCTTC; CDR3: CASSLGSREGGYTF
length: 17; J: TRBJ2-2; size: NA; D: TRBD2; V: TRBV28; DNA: TGTGCCAGCAGTTTAGCGGCTAGCGGGGGGTTATCGGGGGAGCTGTTTTTT; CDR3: CASSLAASGGLSGELFF
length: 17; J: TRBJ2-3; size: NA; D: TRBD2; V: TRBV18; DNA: TGTGCCAGCTCGGACGGACTAGCGGGGGGGAGGACAGATACGCAGTATTTT; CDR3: CASSDGLAGGRTDTQYF
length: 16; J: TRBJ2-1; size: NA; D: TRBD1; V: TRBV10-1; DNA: TGCGCCAGCAGTGCGGGACAGGGGAGCTCCTACAATGAGCAGTTCTTC; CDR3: CASSAGQGSSYNEQFF
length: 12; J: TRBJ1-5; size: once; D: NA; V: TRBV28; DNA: TGTGCCAGCAGTTCTAGGTATCAGCCCCAGCATTTT; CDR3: CASSSRYQPQHF
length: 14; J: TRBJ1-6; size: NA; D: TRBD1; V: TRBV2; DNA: TGTGCCAGCAGCGGACAGGGGGATAATTCACCCCTCCACTTT; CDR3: CASSGQGDNSPLHF
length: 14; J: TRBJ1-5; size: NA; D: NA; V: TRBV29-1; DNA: TGCAGCGTTGTGGTAGGGAATGGGAATCAGCCCCAGCATTTT; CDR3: CSVVVGNGNQPQHF
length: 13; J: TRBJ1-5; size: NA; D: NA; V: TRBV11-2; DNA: TGTGCCAGCAGCTCGGACAGAAATCAGCCCCAGCATTTT; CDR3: CASSSDRNQPQHF
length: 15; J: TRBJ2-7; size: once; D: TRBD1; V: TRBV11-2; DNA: TGTGCCAGCAGCTTATTAGGGACAGTGTCCTACGAGCAGTACTTC; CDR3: CASSLLGTVSYEQYF
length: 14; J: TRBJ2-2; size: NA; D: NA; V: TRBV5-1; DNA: TGCGCCAGCAGCCAAGGGACGGGCACCGGGGAGCTGTTTTTT; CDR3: CASSQGTGTGELFF
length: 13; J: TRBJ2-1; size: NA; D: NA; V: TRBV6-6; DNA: TGTGCCAGCAGTTACCAGGGTCTGTATGAGCAGTTCTTC; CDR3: CASSYQGLYEQFF
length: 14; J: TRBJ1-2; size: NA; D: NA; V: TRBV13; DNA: TGTGCCAGCAGCCCACGGGGCCCGAACTATGGCTACACCTTC; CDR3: CASSPRGPNYGYTF
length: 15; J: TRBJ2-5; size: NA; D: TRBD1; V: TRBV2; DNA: TGTGCCAGCAGGGCTGGACAGGGGCTCAGGGAGACCCAGTACTTC; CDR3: CASRAGQGLRETQYF
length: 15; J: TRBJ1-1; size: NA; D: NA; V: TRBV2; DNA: TGTGCCAGCAGTTCCCTGGGTAGCCGAAACACTGAAGCTTTCTTT; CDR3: CASSSLGSRNTEAFF
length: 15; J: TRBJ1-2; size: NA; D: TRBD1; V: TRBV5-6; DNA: TGTGCCAGCAGCGGCCGGGACAGGGGAATTTATGGCTACACCTTC; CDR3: CASSGRDRGIYGYTF